This entry is about one T cell receptor (beta chain). The antigen is not known. The study ran its PCR with 60 Vbeta and 13 Jbeta primers. TCRdb keeps only in-frame clones here, not all; method: immunoSEQ multiplex PCR. The table records hundreds of thousands of clones, 65% to 80% of them present only once. This specimen comes from a study of cytomegalovirus exposure and HLA in healthy donors. The study's findings and limits: In an earlier analysis, in around 590 donors, most V segments appeared productive either ~90% or ~30% of the time.

CDR3 length: 17 amino acids. The V and J ends lost 5 bases and 0 bases, in that order; junction bases with no gene match: 7. Germline V gene lookup returns CDR1 LNHDA and CDR2 SQIVND (reference sequence). This receptor was taken from a man aged 40-55 years in good health and CMV-seronegative. The chain recombines TRBV19 with TRBJ2-4; TRBD1 matches 10 bases. The specimen was PBMCs. The CDR3 is CASSSHGDRGAKNIQYF. CDR3 DNA sequence: TGTGCCAGTAGTTCCCATGGGGACAGGGGAGCCAAAAACATTCAGTACTTC.